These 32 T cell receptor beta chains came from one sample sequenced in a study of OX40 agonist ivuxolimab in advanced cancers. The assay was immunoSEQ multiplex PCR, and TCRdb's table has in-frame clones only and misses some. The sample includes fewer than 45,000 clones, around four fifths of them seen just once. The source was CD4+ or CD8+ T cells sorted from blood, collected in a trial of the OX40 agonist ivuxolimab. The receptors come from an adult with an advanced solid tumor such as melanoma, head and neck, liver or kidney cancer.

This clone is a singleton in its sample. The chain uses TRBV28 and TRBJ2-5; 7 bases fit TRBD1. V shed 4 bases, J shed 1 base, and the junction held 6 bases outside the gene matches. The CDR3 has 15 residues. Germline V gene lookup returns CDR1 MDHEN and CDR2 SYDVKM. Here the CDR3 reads CASSSYRDSQETQYF. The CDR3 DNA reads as TGTGCCAGCAGTTCGTACCGGGACAGCCAAGAGACCCAGTACTTC.

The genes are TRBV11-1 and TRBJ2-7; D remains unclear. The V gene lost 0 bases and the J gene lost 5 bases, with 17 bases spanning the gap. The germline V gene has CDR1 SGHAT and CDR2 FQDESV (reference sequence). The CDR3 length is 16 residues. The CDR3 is CASSLAMGIARNEQYF. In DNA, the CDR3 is TGTGCCAGCAGCTTAGCGATGGGAATTGCTCGTAACGAGCAGTACTTC.

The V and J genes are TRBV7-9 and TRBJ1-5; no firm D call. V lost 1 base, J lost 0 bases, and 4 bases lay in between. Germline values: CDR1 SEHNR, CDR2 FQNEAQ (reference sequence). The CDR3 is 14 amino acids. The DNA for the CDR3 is TGTGCCAGCAGCTTAGAGGTTAGCAATCAGCCCCAGCATTTT. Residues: CASSLEVSNQPQHF.

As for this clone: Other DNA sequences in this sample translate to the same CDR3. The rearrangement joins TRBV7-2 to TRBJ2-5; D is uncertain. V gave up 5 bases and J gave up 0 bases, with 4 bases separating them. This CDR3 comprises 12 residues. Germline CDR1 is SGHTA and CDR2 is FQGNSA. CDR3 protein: CASSRYQETQYF. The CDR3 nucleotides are TGTGCCAGCAGCCGGTACCAAGAGACCCAGTACTTC.

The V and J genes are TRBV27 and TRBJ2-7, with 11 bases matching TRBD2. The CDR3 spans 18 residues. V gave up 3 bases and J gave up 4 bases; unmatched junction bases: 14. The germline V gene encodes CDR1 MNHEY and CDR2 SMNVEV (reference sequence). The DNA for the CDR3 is TGTGCCAGCAGTTTTGGCCAGACTAGCGGGAAGGGCCAATACGAGCAGTACTTC. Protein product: CASSFGQTSGKGQYEQYF.

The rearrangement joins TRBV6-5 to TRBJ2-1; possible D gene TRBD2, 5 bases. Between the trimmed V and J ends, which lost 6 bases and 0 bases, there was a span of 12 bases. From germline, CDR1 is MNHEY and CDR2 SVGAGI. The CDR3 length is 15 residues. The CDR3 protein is CASSLDYNSYNEQFF. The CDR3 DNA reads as TGTGCCAGCAGCCTTGACTACAACTCCTACAATGAGCAGTTCTTC.

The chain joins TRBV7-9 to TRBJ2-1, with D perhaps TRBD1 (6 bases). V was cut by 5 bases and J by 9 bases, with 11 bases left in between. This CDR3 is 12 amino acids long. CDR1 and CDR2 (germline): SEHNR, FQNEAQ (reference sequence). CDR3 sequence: CASSRDTGEQFF. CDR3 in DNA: TGTGCCAGCAGCCGGGACACCGGTGAGCAGTTCTTC.

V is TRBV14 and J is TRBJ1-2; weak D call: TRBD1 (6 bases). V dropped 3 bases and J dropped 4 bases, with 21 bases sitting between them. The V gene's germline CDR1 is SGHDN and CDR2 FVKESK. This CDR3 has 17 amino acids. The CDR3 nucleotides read TGTGCCAGCAGCCAGGACCGCCGGGACCTGGGGGCCTATGGCTACACCTTC. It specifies CASSQDRRDLGAYGYTF.

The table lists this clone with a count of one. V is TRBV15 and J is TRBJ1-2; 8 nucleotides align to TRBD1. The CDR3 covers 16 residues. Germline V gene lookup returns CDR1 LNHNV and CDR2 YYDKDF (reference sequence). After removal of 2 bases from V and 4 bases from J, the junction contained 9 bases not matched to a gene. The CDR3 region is CATSRSFGTGGYGYTF. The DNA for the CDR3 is TGTGCCACCAGCAGATCCTTCGGGACAGGAGGCTATGGCTACACCTTC.

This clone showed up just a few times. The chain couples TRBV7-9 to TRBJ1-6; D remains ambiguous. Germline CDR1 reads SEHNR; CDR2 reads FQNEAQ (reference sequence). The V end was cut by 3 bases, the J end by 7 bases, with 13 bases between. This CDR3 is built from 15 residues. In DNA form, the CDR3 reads TGTGCCAGCAGCTTCTATCTCGGCGCAAATTCACCCCTCCACTTT. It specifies CASSFYLGANSPLHF.

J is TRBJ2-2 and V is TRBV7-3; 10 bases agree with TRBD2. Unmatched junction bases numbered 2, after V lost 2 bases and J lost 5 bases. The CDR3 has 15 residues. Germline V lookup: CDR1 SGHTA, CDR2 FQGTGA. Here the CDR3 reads CASSLLAGVTGELFF. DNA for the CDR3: TGTGCCAGCAGCTTACTAGCGGGAGTAACCGGGGAGCTGTTTTTT. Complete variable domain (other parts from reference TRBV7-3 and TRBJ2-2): GAGVSQTPSNKVTEKGKYVELRCDPISGHTALYWYRQSLGQGPEFLIYFQGTGAADDSGLPNDRFFAVRPEGSVSTLKIQRTERGDSAVYLCASSLLAGVTGELFFGEGSRLTVL.

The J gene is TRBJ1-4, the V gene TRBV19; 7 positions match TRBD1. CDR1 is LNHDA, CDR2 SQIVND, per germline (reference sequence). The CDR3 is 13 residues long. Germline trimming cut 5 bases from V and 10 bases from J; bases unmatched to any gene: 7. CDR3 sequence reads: CASSVETGPKLFF. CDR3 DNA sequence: TGTGCCAGTAGTGTCGAGACAGGGCCAAAACTGTTTTTT. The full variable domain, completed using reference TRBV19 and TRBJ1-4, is DGGITQSPKYLFRKEGQNVTLSCEQNLNHDAMYWYRQDPGQGLRLIYYSQIVNDFQKGDIAEGYSVSREKKESFPLTVTSAQKNPTAFYLCASSVETGPKLFFGSGTQLSVL.

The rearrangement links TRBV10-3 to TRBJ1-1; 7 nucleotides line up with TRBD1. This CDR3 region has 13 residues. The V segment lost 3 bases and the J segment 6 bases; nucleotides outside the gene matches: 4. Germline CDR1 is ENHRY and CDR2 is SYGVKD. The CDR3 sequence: CAISEQGFAEAFF. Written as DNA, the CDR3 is TGTGCCATCAGTGAACAGGGGTTCGCTGAAGCTTTCTTT.

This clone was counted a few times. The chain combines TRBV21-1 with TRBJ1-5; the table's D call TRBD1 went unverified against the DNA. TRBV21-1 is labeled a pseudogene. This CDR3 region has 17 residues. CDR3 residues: CASSKALLTGTHQPQHF. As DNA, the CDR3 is TGTGCCAGCAGCAAAGCGCTATTGACAGGGACTCATCAGCCCCAGCATTTT.

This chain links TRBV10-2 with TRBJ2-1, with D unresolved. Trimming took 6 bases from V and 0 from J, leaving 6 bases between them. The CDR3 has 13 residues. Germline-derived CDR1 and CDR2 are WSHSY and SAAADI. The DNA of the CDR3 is TGCGCCAGCAGGGATAGCTCCTACAATGAGCAGTTCTTC. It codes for CASRDSSYNEQFF.

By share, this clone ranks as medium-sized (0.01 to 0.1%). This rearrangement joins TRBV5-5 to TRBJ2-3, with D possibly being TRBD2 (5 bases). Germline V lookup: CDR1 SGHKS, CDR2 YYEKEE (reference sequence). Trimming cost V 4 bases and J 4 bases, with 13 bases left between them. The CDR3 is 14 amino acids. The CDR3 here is CASSPRERADTQYF. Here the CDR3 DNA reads TGTGCCAGCAGCCCCCGGGAAAGGGCAGATACGCAGTATTTT.

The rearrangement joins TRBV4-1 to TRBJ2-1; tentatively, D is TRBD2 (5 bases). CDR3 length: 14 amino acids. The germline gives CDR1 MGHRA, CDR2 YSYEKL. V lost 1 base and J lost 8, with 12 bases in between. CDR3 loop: CASSQAIARDEQFF. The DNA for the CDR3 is TGCGCCAGCAGCCAAGCGATAGCGAGGGATGAGCAGTTCTTC.

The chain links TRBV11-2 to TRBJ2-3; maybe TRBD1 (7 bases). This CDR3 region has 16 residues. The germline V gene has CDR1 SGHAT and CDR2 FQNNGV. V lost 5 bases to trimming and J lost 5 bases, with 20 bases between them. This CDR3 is CASSRYNQQGGDTQYF. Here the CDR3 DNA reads TGTGCCAGCAGCCGCTACAACCAGCAGGGGGGAGATACGCAGTATTTT.

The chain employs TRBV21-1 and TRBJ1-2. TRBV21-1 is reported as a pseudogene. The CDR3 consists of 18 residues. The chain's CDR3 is CASSPVGGRLAANYGYTF. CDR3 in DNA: TGTGCCAGCAGCCCCGTGGGGGGGCGGCTGGCAGCTAACTATGGCTACACCTTC.

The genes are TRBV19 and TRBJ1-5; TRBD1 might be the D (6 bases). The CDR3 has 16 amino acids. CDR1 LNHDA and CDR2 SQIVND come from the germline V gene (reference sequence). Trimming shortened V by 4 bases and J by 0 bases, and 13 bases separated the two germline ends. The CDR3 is CASSRSTGPSNQPQHF. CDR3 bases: TGTGCCAGTAGTAGGTCGACAGGCCCTAGCAATCAGCCCCAGCATTTT.

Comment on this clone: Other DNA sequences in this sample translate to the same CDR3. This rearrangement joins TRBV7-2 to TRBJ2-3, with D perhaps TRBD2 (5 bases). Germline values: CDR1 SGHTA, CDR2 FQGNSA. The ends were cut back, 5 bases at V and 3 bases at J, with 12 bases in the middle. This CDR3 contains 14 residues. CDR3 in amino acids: CASSPTRGTDTQYF. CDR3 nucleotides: TGTGCCAGCAGCCCAACAAGAGGGACAGATACGCAGTATTTT. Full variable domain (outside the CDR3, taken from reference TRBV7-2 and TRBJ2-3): GAGVSQSPSNKVTEKGKDVELRCDPISGHTALYWYRQSLGQGLEFLIYFQGNSAPDKSGLPSDRFSAERTGGSVSTLTIQRTQQEDSAVYLCASSPTRGTDTQYFGPGTRLTVL.

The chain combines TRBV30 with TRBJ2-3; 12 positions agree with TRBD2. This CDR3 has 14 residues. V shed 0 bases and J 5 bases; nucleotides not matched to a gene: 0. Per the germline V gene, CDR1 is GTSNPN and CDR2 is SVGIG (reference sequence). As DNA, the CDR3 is TGTGCCTGGAGTGTACTAGCGGGAGGAGATACGCAGTATTTT. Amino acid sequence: CAWSVLAGGDTQYF. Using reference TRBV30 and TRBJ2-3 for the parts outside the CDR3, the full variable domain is SQTIHQWPATLVQPVGSPLSLECTVEGTSNPNLYWYRQAAGRGLQLLFYSVGIGQISSEVPQNLSASRPQDRQFILSSKKLLLSDSGFYLCAWSVLAGGDTQYFGPGTRLTVL.

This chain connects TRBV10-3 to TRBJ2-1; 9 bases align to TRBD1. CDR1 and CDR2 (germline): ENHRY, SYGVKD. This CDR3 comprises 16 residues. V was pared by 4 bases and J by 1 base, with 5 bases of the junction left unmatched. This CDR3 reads CAISGGTGNSYNEQFF. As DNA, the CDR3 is TGTGCCATCAGTGGTGGGACAGGGAATTCCTACAATGAGCAGTTCTTC.

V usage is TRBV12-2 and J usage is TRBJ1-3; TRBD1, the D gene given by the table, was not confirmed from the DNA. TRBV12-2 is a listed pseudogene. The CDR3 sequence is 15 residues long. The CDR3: CASRRDRGRGNTIYF. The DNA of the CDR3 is TGTGCAAGTCGCCGGGACAGGGGGCGAGGAAACACCATATATTTT.

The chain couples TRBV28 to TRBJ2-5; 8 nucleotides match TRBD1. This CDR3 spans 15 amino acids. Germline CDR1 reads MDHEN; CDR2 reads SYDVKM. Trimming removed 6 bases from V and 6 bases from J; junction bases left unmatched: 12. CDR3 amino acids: CASRSGTGGRKTQYF. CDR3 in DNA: TGTGCCAGCAGATCTGGGACAGGTGGACGGAAGACCCAGTACTTC.

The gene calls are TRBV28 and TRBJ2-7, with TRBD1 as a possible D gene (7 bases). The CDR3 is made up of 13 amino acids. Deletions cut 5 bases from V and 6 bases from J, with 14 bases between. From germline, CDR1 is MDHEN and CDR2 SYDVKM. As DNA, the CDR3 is TGTGCCAGCAGTACACCCCAGGGGGGCGAGCAGTACTTC. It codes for CASSTPQGGEQYF. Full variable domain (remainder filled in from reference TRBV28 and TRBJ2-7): DVKVTQSSRYLVKRTGEKVFLECVQDMDHENMFWYRQDPGLGLRLIYFSYDVKMKEKGDIPEGYSVSREKKERFSLILESASTNQTSMYLCASSTPQGGEQYFGPGTRLTVT.

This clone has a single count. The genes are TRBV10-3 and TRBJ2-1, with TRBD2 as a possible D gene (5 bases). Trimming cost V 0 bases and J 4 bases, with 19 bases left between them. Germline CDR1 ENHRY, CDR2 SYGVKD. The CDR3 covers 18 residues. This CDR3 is CAISESGSRETYYNEQFF. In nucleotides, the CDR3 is TGTGCCATCAGTGAGTCGGGCAGTAGGGAGACTTATTACAATGAGCAGTTCTTC.

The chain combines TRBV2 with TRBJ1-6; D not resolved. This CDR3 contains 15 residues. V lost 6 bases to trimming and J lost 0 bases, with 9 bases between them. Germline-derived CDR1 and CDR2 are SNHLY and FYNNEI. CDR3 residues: CASRTRSSYNSPLHF. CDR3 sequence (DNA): TGTGCCAGCAGAACACGGAGCTCCTATAATTCACCCCTCCACTTT.

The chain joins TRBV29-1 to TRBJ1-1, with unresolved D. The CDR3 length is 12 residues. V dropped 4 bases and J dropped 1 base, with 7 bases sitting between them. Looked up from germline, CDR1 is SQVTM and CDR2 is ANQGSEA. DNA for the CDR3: TGCAGCGTTGCAAGTGGGAACACTGAAGCTTTCTTT. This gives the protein CSVASGNTEAFF.

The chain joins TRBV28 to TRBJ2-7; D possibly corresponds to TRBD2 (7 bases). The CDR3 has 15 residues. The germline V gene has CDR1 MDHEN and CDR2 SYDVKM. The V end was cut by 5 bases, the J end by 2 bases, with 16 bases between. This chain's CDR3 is CASSPDRGAAYEQYF. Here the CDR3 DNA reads TGTGCCAGCAGTCCCGACCGGGGGGCGGCCTACGAGCAGTACTTC.

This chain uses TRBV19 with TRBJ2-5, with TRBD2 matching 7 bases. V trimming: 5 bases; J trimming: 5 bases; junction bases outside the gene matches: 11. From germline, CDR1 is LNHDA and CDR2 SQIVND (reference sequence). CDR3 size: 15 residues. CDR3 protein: CASSWGGSGMETQYF. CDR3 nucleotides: TGTGCCAGTAGTTGGGGGGGGAGCGGTATGGAGACCCAGTACTTC.

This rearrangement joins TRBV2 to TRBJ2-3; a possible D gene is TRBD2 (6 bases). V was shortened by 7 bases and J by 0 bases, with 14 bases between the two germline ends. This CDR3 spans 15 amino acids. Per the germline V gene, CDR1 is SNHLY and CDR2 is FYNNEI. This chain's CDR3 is CASIDPGRSTDTQYF. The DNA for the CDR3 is TGTGCCAGCATTGACCCAGGGAGGAGCACAGATACGCAGTATTTT.